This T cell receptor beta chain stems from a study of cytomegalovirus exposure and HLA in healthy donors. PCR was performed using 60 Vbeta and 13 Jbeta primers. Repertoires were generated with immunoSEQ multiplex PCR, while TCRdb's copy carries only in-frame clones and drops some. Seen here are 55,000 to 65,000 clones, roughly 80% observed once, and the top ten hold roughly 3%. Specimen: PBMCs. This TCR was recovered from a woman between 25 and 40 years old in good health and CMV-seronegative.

Written as DNA, the CDR3 is TGTGCCAGCAGCCAAGTAGTTTTTCAGCGGGGGGCCTCCAATGAGCAGTTCTTC. It translates to CASSQVVFQRGASNEQFF. This rearrangement joins TRBV14 to TRBJ2-1; 9 bases are a match to TRBD2. The V and J ends lost 1 base and 6 bases, in that order; junction bases with no gene match: 13. Germline V gene data show CDR1 as SGHDN and CDR2 as FVKESK. The CDR3 sequence is 18 residues long.